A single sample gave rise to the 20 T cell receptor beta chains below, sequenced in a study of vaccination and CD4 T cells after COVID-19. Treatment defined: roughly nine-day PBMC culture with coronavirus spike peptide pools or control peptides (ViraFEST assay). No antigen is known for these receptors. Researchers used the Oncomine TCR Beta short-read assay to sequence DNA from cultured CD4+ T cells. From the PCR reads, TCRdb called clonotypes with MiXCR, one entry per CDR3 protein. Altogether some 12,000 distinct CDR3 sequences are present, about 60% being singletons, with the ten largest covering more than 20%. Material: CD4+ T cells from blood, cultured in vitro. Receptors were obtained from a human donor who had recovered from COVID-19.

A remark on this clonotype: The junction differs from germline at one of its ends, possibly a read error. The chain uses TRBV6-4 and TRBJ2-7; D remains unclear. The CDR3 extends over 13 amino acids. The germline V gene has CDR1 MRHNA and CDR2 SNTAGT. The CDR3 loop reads CASSVTVSTEQHF. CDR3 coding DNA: TGTGCCAGCAGTGTGACGGTATCTACCGAGCAGCACTTC.

DNA for the CDR3: TGTGCCAGCAGCTTAGGGGCACACCCAAGCTACGAGCAGTACTTC. It encodes CASSLGAHPSYEQYF. V is TRBV7-8 and J is TRBJ2-7; D is unresolved. Germline V CDR1 and CDR2: SGHVS, FQNEAQ. Trimming shortened V by 1 base and J by 3 bases, and 13 bases separated the two germline ends. The CDR3 has 15 residues.

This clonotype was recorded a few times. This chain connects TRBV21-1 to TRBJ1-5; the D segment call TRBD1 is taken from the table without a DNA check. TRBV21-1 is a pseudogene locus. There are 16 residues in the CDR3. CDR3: CASRGTGPYSNQPQHF. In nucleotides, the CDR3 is TGTGCCAGCCGAGGGACAGGACCATATAGCAATCAGCCCCAGCATTTT.

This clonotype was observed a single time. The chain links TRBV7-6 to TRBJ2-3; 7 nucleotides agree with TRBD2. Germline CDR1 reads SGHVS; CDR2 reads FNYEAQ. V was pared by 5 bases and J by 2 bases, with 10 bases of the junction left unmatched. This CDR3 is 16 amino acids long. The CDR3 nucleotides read TGTGCCAGCAGCCCCCGTCGGCGGGGGAACACAGATACGCAGTATTTT. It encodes CASSPRRRGNTDTQYF.

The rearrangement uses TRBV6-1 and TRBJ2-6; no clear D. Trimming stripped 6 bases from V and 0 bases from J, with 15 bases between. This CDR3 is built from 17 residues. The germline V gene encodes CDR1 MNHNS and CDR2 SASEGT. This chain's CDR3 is CASRRTRRYSGANVLTF. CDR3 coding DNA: TGTGCCAGCAGGAGGACCCGCAGGTACTCTGGGGCCAACGTCCTGACTTTC.

CDR3 in DNA: TGCGCCAGCAGCTTGGAGCCCCGACAGGGGGCCGGTGAGACCCAGTACTTC. Translated: CASSLEPRQGAGETQYF. This chain joins TRBV5-1 and TRBJ2-5; 10 bases align to TRBD1. J gave up 5 bases and V 0 bases, and 10 bases lay outside the gene matches. Germline CDR1 SGHRS, CDR2 YFSETQ. This CDR3 contains 17 residues.

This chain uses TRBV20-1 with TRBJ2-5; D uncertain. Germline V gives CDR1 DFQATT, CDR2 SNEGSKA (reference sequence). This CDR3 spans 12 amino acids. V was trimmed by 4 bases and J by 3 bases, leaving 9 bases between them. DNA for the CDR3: TGCAGTGCTATGGAAGTGGAAGAGACCCAGTACTTC. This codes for CSAMEVEETQYF.

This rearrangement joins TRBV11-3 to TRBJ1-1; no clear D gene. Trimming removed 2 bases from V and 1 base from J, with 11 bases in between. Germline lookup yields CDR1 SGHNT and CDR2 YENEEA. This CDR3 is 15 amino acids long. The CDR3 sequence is CASSLHGYRNTEAFF. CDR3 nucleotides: TGTGCCAGCAGCTTACATGGTTATAGGAACACTGAAGCTTTCTTT.

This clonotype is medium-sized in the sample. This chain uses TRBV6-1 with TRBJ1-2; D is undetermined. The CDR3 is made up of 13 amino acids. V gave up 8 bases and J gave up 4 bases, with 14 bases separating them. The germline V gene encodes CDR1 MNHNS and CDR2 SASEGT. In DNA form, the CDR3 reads TGTGCCAGCCGCGCGAGCGTTAGCTATGGCTACACCTTC. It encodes CASRASVSYGYTF.

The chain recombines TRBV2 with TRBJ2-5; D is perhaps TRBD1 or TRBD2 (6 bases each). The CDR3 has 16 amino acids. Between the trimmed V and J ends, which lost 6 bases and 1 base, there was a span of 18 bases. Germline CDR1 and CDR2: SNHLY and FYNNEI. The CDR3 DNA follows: TGTGCCAGCAGGCCCGCCCTTGGAGGGGGCCAAGAGACCCAGTACTTC. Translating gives CASRPALGGGQETQYF. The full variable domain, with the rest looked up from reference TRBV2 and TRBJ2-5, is EPEVTQTPSHQVTQMGQEVILRCVPISNHLYFYWYRQILGQKVEFLVSFYNNEISEKSEIFDDQFSVERPDGSNFTLKIRSTKLEDSAMYFCASRPALGGGQETQYFGPGTRLLVL.

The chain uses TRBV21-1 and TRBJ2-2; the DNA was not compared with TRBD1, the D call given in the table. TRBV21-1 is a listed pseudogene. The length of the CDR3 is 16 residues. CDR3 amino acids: CASSKEGGGDTGELFF. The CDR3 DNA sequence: TGTGCCAGCAGCAAAGAGGGGGGGGGGGACACCGGGGAGCTGTTTTTT.

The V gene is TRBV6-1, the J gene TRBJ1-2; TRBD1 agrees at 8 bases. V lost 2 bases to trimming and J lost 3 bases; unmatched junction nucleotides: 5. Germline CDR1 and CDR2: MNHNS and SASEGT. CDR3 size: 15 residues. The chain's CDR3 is CASSEQGAVDYGYTF. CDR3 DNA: TGTGCCAGCAGTGAACAGGGGGCGGTGGACTATGGCTACACCTTC.

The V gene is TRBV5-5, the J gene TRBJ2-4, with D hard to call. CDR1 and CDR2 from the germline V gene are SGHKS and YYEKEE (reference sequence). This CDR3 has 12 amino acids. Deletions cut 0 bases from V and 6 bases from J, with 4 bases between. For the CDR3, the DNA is TGTGCCAGCAGCTTGGACAGAAACATTCAGTACTTC. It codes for CASSLDRNIQYF. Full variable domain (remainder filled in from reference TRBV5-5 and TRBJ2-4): DAGVTQSPTHLIKTRGQQVTLRCSPISGHKSVSWYQQVLGQGPQFIFQYYEKEERGRGNFPDRFSARQFPNYSSELNVNALLLGDSALYLCASSLDRNIQYFGAGTRLSVL.

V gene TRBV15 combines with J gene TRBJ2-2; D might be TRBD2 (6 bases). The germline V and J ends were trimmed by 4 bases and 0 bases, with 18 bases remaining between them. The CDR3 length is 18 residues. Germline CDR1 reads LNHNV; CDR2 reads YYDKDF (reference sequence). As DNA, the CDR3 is TGTGCCACCAGCACAGGGCAGCTAGCGCCGTCGAACACCGGGGAGCTGTTTTTT. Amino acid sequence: CATSTGQLAPSNTGELFF. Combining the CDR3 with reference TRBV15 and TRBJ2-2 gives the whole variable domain DAMVIQNPRYQVTQFGKPVTLSCSQTLNHNVMYWYQQKSSQAPKLLFHYYDKDFNNEADTPDNFQSRRPNTSFCFLDIRSPGLGDTAMYLCATSTGQLAPSNTGELFFGEGSRLTVL.

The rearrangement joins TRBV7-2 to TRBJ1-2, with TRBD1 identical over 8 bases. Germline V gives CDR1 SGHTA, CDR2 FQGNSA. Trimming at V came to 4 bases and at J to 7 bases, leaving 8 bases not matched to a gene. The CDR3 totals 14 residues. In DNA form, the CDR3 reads TGTGCCAGCAGCTACACCCGGACAGGGCTTGGCTACACCTTC. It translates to CASSYTRTGLGYTF. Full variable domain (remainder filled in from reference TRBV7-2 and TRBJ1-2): GAGVSQSPSNKVTEKGKDVELRCDPISGHTALYWYRQSLGQGLEFLIYFQGNSAPDKSGLPSDRFSAERTGGSVSTLTIQRTQQEDSAVYLCASSYTRTGLGYTFGSGTRLTVV.

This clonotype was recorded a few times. The CDR3 nucleotides read TGTGCCAGCAGGGACAGGGGATCTAATGAAAAACTGTTTTTT. It codes for CASRDRGSNEKLFF. The chain employs TRBV6-1 and TRBJ1-4, with 9 nucleotides matching TRBD1. The CDR3 is 14 residues long. V lost 6 bases to trimming and J lost 3 bases; unmatched junction nucleotides: 2. The germline gives CDR1 MNHNS, CDR2 SASEGT.

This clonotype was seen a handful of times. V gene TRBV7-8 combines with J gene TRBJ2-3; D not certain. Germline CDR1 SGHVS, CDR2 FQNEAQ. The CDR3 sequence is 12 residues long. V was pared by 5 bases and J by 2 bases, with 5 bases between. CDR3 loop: CASSPHTDTQYF. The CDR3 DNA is TGTGCCAGCAGCCCCCACACAGATACGCAGTATTTT.

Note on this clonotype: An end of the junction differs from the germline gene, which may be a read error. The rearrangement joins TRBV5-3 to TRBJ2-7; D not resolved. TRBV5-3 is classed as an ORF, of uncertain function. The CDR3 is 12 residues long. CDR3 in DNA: TGTGCCAGCAGCTTGGAACGCTACGAGCAGTACTTC. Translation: CASSLERYEQYF.

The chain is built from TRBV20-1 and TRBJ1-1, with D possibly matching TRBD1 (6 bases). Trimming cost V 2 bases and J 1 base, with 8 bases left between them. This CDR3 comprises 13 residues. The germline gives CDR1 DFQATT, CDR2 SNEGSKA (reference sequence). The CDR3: CSARIQGNTEAFF. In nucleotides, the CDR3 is TGCAGTGCTAGAATACAGGGGAACACTGAAGCTTTCTTT.

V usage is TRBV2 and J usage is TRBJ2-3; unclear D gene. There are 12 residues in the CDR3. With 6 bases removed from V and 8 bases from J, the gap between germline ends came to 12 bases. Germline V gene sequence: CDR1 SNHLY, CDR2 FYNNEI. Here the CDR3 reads CASRGFGGTQYF. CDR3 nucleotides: TGTGCCAGCAGGGGCTTCGGTGGTACGCAGTATTTT.